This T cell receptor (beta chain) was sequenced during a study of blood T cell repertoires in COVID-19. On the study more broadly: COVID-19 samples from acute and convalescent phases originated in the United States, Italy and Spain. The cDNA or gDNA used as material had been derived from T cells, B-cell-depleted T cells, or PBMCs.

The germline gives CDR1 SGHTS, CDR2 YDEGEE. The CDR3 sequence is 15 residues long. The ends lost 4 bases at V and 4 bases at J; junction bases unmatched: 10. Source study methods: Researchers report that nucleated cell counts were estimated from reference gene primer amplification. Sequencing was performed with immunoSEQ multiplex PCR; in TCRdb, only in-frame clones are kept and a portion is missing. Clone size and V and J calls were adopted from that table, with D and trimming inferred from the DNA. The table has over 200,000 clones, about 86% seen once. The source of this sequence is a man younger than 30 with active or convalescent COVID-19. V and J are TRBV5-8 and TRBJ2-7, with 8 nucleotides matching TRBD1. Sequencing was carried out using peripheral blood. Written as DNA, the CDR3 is TGTGCCAGCAGCACGGCCGGGACAGGTGTATACGAGCAGTACTTC. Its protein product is CASSTAGTGVYEQYF. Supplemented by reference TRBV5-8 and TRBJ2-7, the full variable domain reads EAGVTQSPTHLIKTRGQQATLRCSPISGHTSVYWYQQALGLGLQFLLWYDEGEERNRGNFPPRFSGRQFPNYSSELNVNALELEDSALYLCASSTAGTGVYEQYFGPGTRLTVT.